The 11 T cell receptor beta chains given below trace back to one sample, sequenced in a study of T cell responses to AZD1222 COVID-19 vaccine. Libraries were prepared by immunoSEQ multiplex PCR; TCRdb keeps only in-frame clonotypes and omits some of them. The sample holds some 200,000 clones, about 92% seen once. The specimen was peripheral blood, collected on day 0 of AZD1222 vaccination. The origin of the receptors is an adult in good health.

The genes are TRBV4-2 and TRBJ2-1, with 8 nucleotides matching TRBD1. Per germline, CDR1 LGHNA and CDR2 YNFKEQ. The trim removed 1 base at V and 3 bases at J, leaving 5 bases unmatched. The CDR3 spans 16 residues. CDR3 DNA sequence: TGTGCCAGCAGCCAAGTTTCGGGACAGGACTACAATGAGCAGTTCTTC. It codes for CASSQVSGQDYNEQFF.

The rearrangement uses TRBV6-6 and TRBJ1-1; 9 bases align to TRBD1. The junction had 8 bases not matched to a gene; V was cut back by 5 bases and J by 1 base. The CDR3 is made up of 16 amino acids. Germline loops: CDR1 MNHNY, CDR2 SVGAGI (reference sequence). The CDR3 bases are TGTGCCAGCAGTCGACTTCGGACAGGGGCGAACACTGAAGCTTTCTTT. As protein: CASSRLRTGANTEAFF.

CDR3 amino acids: CASSHYRGMGNTIYF. CDR3 DNA sequence: TGTGCCAGCAGCCACTACAGGGGAATGGGAAACACCATATATTTT. V gene TRBV3-1 (or the pseudogene TRBV3-2) combines with J gene TRBJ1-3; TRBD1 aligns across 7 bases. This CDR3 has 15 residues. The V gene's germline CDR1 is LGHDT and CDR2 YNNKEL (reference sequence). J was trimmed by 4 bases and V by 3 bases; bases with no gene match: 6.

The table lists this clone with a few counts. The chain uses TRBV19 and TRBJ1-2; a possible D gene is TRBD1 (6 bases). V was trimmed by 5 bases and J by 8 bases, leaving 18 bases between them. The germline V gene has CDR1 LNHDA and CDR2 SQIVND (reference sequence). The CDR3 consists of 14 residues. CDR3 sequence reads: CASSPGAEGLGYTF. CDR3 DNA: TGTGCCAGTAGTCCAGGGGCAGAGGGGTTAGGCTACACCTTC.

The chain joins TRBV19 to TRBJ1-2; D remains unclear. This CDR3 has 14 amino acids. Germline-derived CDR1 and CDR2 are LNHDA and SQIVND (reference sequence). V was trimmed by 3 bases and J by 8 bases, leaving 16 bases between them. The CDR3 here is CASSIPLSYNGYTF. The CDR3 DNA sequence: TGTGCCAGTAGTATCCCCCTATCGTATAACGGCTACACCTTC.

This rearrangement joins TRBV19 to TRBJ1-2; D is unresolved. The CDR3 loop spans 11 amino acids. Trimming left V 7 bases short and J 2 bases short, with 5 bases between. Germline V CDR1 and CDR2: LNHDA, SQIVND (reference sequence). The CDR3 is CASTSNYGYTF. The DNA for the CDR3 is TGTGCCAGTACATCCAACTATGGCTACACCTTC.

The chain carries TRBV13 and TRBJ2-1; the match to TRBD1 covers 8 bases. The CDR3 contains 17 residues. Germline trimming cut 0 bases from V and 10 bases from J; bases unmatched to any gene: 14. Germline CDR1 is PRHDT and CDR2 is FYEKMQ (reference sequence). The CDR3 DNA is TGTGCCAGCAGCTTAGGGCCAGGGGGCTCCGAGTGGGAGGAGCAGTTCTTC. The encoded protein is CASSLGPGGSEWEEQFF.

This clone was picked up one time. The CDR3 here is CASSSGWGDTEAFF. The CDR3 DNA reads as TGTGCCAGCAGCTCAGGGTGGGGAGACACTGAAGCTTTCTTT. The rearrangement links TRBV11-2 to TRBJ1-1, with D maybe TRBD1 (5 bases). Trimming removed 4 bases from V and 3 bases from J, with 12 bases in between. Germline V gene lookup returns CDR1 SGHAT and CDR2 FQNNGV. The CDR3 runs to 14 residues.

The J gene is TRBJ1-5, the V gene TRBV5-1; TRBD1 might be the D (5 bases). Germline CDR1 and CDR2: SGHRS and YFSETQ. V lost 0 bases and J 4 bases, leaving 11 bases between the germline ends. This CDR3 has 15 amino acids. The CDR3 loop reads CASSLDRFPNQPQHF. The CDR3 region has the DNA TGCGCCAGCAGCTTGGACAGGTTTCCTAATCAGCCCCAGCATTTT.

J is TRBJ2-3 and V is TRBV4-1, with TRBD2 matching 10 bases. Germline V gene data show CDR1 as MGHRA and CDR2 as YSYEKL. The V gene end was trimmed by 0 bases and the J gene end by 8 bases; junction bases not matched to a gene: 5. This CDR3 is 15 amino acids long. The CDR3 here is CASSQEQREGPTQYF. The CDR3, as DNA: TGCGCCAGCAGCCAAGAGCAGCGGGAGGGCCCTACGCAGTATTTT.

V gene TRBV11-3 combines with J gene TRBJ2-7; possibly TRBD1 or TRBD2 for D (5 bases each). The V end lost 5 bases, the J end lost 6 bases, and 17 bases lay between the germline ends. There are 14 residues in the CDR3. The germline CDR1 and CDR2 sequences are SGHNT and YENEEA. The CDR3 is CASSPPGLVTEQYF. The CDR3 coding sequence is TGTGCCAGCAGCCCCCCGGGGCTAGTTACCGAGCAGTACTTC.